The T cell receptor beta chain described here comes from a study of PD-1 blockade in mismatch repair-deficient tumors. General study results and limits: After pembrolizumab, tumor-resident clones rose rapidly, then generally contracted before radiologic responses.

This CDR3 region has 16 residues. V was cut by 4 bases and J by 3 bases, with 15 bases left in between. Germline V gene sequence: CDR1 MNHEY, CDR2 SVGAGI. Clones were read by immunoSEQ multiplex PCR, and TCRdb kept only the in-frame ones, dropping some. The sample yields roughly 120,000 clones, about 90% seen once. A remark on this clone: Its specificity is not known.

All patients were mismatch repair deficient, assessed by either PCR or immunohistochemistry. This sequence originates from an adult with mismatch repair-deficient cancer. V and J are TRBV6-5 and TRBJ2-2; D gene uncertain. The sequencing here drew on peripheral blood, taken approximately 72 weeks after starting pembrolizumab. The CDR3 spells CASSSLRAYYTGELFF. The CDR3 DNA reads TGTGCCAGCAGTTCCCTCCGGGCCTACTACACCGGGGAGCTGTTTTTT.